The present entry profiles one T cell receptor (beta chain) with its context. Its antigen is as yet unknown. Germline trimming cut 6 bases from V and 3 bases from J; bases unmatched to any gene: 13. The CDR3 has 16 amino acids. Germline V gene data show CDR1 as LNHDA and CDR2 as SQIVND (reference sequence). The data derive from a study of T cell responses to AZD1222 COVID-19 vaccine. Method: immunoSEQ multiplex PCR; TCRdb's copy keeps in-frame clones and lacks some. The sample consists of 70,000 to 95,000 clones, 70% to 90% of them appearing once. Overall study findings and caveats: Just six people given AZD1222 tested seropositive at baseline.

Sequencing was performed on peripheral blood, taken 28 days after the second AZD1222 dose. V and J are TRBV19 and TRBJ2-7, with 8 bases aligning to TRBD1. The TCR was taken from an adult who received the AZD1222 COVID-19 vaccine. Here the CDR3 DNA reads TGTGCCAGTAGCTCACAGGGGGTGACTCCCCTCTACGAGCAGTACTTC. Protein product: CASSSQGVTPLYEQYF.